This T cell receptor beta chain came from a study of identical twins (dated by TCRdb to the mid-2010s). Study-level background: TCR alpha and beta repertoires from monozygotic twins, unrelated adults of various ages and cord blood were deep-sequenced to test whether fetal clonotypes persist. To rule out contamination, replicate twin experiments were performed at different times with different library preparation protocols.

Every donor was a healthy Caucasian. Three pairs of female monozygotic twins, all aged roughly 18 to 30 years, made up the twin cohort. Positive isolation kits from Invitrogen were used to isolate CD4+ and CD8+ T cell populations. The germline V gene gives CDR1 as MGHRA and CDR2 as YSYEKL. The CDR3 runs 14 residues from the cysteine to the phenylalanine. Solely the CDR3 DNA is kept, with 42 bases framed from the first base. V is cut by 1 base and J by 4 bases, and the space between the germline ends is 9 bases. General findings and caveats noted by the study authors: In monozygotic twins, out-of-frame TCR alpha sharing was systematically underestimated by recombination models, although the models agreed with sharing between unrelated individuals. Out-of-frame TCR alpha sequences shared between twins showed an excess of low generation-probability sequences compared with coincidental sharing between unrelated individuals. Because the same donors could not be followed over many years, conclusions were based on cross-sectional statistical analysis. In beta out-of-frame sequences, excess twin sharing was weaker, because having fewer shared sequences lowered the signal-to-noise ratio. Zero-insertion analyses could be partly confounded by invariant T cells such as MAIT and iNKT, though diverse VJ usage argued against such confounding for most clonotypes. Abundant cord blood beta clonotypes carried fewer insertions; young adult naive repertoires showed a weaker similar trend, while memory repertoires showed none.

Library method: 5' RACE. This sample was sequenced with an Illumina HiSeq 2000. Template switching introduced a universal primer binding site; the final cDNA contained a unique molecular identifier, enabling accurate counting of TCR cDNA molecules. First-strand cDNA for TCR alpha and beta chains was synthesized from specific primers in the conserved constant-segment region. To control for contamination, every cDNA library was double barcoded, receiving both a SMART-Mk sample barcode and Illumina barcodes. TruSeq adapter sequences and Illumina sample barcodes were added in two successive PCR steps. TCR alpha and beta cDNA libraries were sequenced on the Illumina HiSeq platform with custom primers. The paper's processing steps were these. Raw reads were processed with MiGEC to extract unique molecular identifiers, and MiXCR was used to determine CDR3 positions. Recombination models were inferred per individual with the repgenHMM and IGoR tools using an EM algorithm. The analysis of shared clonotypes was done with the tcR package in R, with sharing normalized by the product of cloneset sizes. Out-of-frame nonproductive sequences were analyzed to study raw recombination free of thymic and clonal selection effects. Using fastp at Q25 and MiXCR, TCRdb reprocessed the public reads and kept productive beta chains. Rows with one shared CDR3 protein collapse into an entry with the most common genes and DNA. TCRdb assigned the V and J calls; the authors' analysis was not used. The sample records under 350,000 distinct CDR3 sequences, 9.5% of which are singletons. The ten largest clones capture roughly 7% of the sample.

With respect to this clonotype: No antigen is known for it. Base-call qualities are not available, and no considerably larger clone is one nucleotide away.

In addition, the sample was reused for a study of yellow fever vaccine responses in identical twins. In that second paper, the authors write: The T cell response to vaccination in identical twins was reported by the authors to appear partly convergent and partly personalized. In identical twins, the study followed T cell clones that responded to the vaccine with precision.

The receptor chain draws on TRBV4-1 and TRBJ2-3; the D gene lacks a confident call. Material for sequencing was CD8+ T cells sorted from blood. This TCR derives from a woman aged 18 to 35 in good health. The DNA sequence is TGCGCCAGCAGCCAAGTAGTGAGACCAGATACGCAGTATTTT. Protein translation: CASSQVVRPDTQYF.